The 23 T cell receptor beta chains given below trace back to one sample, sequenced in a study of Ad26.COV2.S vaccination and SARS-CoV-2 variants. Specified treatment: around 19 received Ad26.COV2.S at low or high dose, single or two shots; 5 received placebo; per-sample allocation not given. Day 63 after the first vaccine or placebo injection was the time point for sampling. TCRdb keeps only in-frame clones here, not all; method: immunoSEQ multiplex PCR. The table shows around 240,000 clones, with approximately 87% occurring only once. The sequencing used peripheral blood, collected in a trial of Ad26.COV2.S vaccine versus placebo. These receptor sequences come from a person aged 18-60 years who received the Ad26.COV2.S COVID-19 vaccine or a placebo.

The chain joins TRBV19 to TRBJ2-7, with 7 positions matching TRBD1. Germline trimming cut 2 bases from V and 0 bases from J; bases unmatched to any gene: 10. The CDR3 covers 17 residues. Germline V gene sequence: CDR1 LNHDA, CDR2 SQIVND (reference sequence). The CDR3, as DNA: TGTGCCAGTAGTATAAGGGCGGACAGGACCTTCTCCTACGAGCAGTACTTC. This codes for CASSIRADRTFSYEQYF.

This rearrangement joins TRBV11-2 to TRBJ2-3; possibly TRBD1 or TRBD2 for D (7 bases each). Trimming pared 1 base from V and 9 bases from J, leaving 14 bases between. This CDR3 has 14 residues. In germline, CDR1 is SGHAT, CDR2 FQNNGV. The CDR3, as DNA: TGTGCCAGCAGCTTAGCAGGGGGGGGGCGGACGCAGTATTTT. This translates into CASSLAGGGRTQYF.

V usage is TRBV7-9 and J usage is TRBJ2-5, with D unclear. Looked up from germline, CDR1 is SEHNR and CDR2 is FQNEAQ (reference sequence). CDR3 length equals 13 residues. V lost 4 bases to trimming and J lost 5 bases, with 11 bases between them. The CDR3 loop reads CASSSPLGETQYF. The CDR3 DNA follows: TGTGCCAGCAGCTCGCCGCTGGGGGAGACCCAGTACTTC.

This chain links TRBV11-2 with TRBJ2-1, with D perhaps given as TRBD1 or TRBD2 (6 bases each). The CDR3 length is 15 residues. Per germline, CDR1 SGHAT and CDR2 FQNNGV. The V end lost 1 base, the J end lost 8 bases, and 15 bases lay between the germline ends. CDR3: CASSLGGAQSYEQFF. In DNA, the CDR3 is TGTGCCAGCAGCTTAGGGGGGGCGCAGAGCTATGAGCAGTTCTTC. The variable domain in full, completed from reference TRBV11-2 and TRBJ2-1, reads EAGVAQSPRYKIIEKRQSVAFWCNPISGHATLYWYQQILGQGPKLLIQFQNNGVVDDSQLPKDRFSAERLKGVDSTLKIQPAKLEDSAVYLCASSLGGAQSYEQFFGPGTRLTVL.

In regard to this clone: Other DNA sequences of this sample code for an identical CDR3. V usage is TRBV18 and J usage is TRBJ1-5, with D perhaps TRBD1 (5 bases). The CDR3 extends over 15 amino acids. Trimming left V 0 bases short and J 4 bases short, with 10 bases between. Germline V lookup: CDR1 KGHSH, CDR2 LQKENI. CDR3 DNA sequence: TGTGCCAGCTCACCACCGGGGCAGGGTAATCAGCCCCAGCATTTT. Translation: CASSPPGQGNQPQHF.

The chain recombines TRBV1 with TRBJ1-3. TRBV1 has pseudogene status. CDR3 length equals 16 residues. The CDR3 DNA follows: TGCACCAGCAGCCCCCGGGCGGAGAGCTCTGGAAACACCATATATTTT. Translating gives CTSSPRAESSGNTIYF.

The chain employs TRBV5-1 and TRBJ2-5, with 11 positions matching TRBD2. The CDR3 totals 16 residues. CDR1 SGHRS and CDR2 YFSETQ come from the germline V gene. V lost 5 bases and J lost 2; bases outside the gene matches: 8. The DNA for the CDR3 is TGCGCCAGCAGTCAAGCCGGGACTAGCGGACAAGAGACCCAGTACTTC. As protein: CASSQAGTSGQETQYF.

The chain combines TRBV18 with TRBJ1-3, with TRBD1 identical over 7 bases. Germline V lookup: CDR1 KGHSH, CDR2 LQKENI. The CDR3 has 14 residues. The trim removed 3 bases at V and 4 bases at J, leaving 3 bases unmatched. CDR3 protein: CASSPQGDGNTIYF. CDR3 DNA sequence: TGTGCCAGCTCACCTCAGGGGGACGGAAACACCATATATTTT.

This chain links TRBV5-1 with TRBJ1-1; possibly TRBD1 for D (5 bases). V lost 3 bases and J 1 base, leaving 16 bases between the germline ends. Germline V CDR1 and CDR2: SGHRS, YFSETQ. This CDR3 region has 16 residues. The CDR3: CASSSGGQGKNTEAFF. The CDR3 bases are TGCGCCAGCAGCTCCGGAGGGCAGGGAAAGAACACTGAAGCTTTCTTT.

This sequence joins TRBV5-1 and TRBJ2-3; D may be TRBD2 (6 bases). The V gene lost 4 bases and the J gene lost 4 bases, with 10 bases spanning the gap. Germline CDR1 and CDR2: SGHRS and YFSETQ. The CDR3 has 13 residues. This CDR3 is CASSSRGADTQYF. The CDR3 nucleotides read TGCGCCAGCAGCAGTCGCGGGGCAGATACGCAGTATTTT.

The sample holds one count of this clone. The chain combines TRBV12-3 or TRBV12-4 with TRBJ2-7, with D perhaps matching TRBD2 (5 bases). V lost 3 bases and J 5 bases, leaving 11 bases between the germline ends. This CDR3 is built from 13 residues. The chain's CDR3 is CASSFLASHEQYF. The CDR3 nucleotides read TGTGCCAGCAGTTTTCTAGCTTCTCACGAGCAGTACTTC.

The rearrangement joins TRBV18 to TRBJ1-1; D call uncertain. V was trimmed by 2 bases and J by 6 bases, leaving 7 bases between them. There are 12 residues in the CDR3. CDR1 and CDR2 (germline): KGHSH, LQKENI. The CDR3 sequence is CASSPTVSEAFF. The CDR3 region has the DNA TGTGCCAGCTCACCAACGGTTTCTGAAGCTTTCTTT.

The chain uses TRBV28 and TRBJ1-2, with TRBD1 identical over 8 bases. V dropped 1 base and J dropped 4; count of bases not matched to a gene: 14. Germline values: CDR1 MDHEN, CDR2 SYDVKM. This CDR3 is built from 18 residues. The CDR3, as DNA: TGTGCCAGCAGTTTATCGCGCAGGGGGCGTCTCAGGGCCTATGGCTACACCTTC. Translated: CASSLSRRGRLRAYGYTF.

The V gene is TRBV10-3, the J gene TRBJ2-5; D is unclear. V was shortened by 3 bases and J by 5 bases, with 4 bases between the two germline ends. Germline values: CDR1 ENHRY, CDR2 SYGVKD. The CDR3 consists of 11 residues. CDR3 region: CAISDGETQYF. The DNA for the CDR3 is TGTGCCATCAGTGACGGGGAGACCCAGTACTTC.

The gene calls are TRBV6-2 or TRBV6-3 and TRBJ1-1, with TRBD1 as a possible D gene (5 bases). Germline-derived CDR1 and CDR2 are MNHEY and SVGEGT. The CDR3 has 16 residues. Trimming took off 6 bases at V and 7 bases at J, with 24 bases between the two ends. This chain's CDR3 is CASSPLPDIGGGEAFF. The CDR3 DNA reads TGTGCCAGCAGCCCCCTACCCGACATTGGCGGGGGTGAAGCTTTCTTT.

The rearrangement joins TRBV6-5 to TRBJ2-7, with TRBD1 as a possible D gene (6 bases). The CDR3 is made up of 13 amino acids. Germline values: CDR1 MNHEY, CDR2 SVGAGI. Trimming took off 6 bases at V and 9 bases at J, with 18 bases between the two ends. CDR3 loop: CASSPNREGVQYF. The DNA of the CDR3 is TGTGCCAGCAGCCCAAACAGGGAAGGGGTGCAGTACTTC.

This chain uses TRBV19 with TRBJ2-3, with 11 bases fitting TRBD2. The CDR3 is 15 amino acids. Per germline, CDR1 LNHDA and CDR2 SQIVND (reference sequence). J lost 1 base, V lost 5 bases, and 2 bases had no gene match. The CDR3, as DNA: TGTGCCAGTAGTGGGACTAGCGGACGCACAGATACGCAGTATTTT. Its protein is CASSGTSGRTDTQYF. Supplemented by reference TRBV19 and TRBJ2-3, the full variable domain reads DGGITQSPKYLFRKEGQNVTLSCEQNLNHDAMYWYRQDPGQGLRLIYYSQIVNDFQKGDIAEGYSVSREKKESFPLTVTSAQKNPTAFYLCASSGTSGRTDTQYFGPGTRLTVL.

The CDR3 loop reads CASSVQGFEAFF. CDR3 in DNA: TGTGCCAGCAGCGTACAGGGGTTTGAAGCTTTCTTT. This chain connects TRBV7-9 to TRBJ1-1; 7 bases are a match to TRBD1. The CDR3 spans 12 residues. The V gene's germline CDR1 is SEHNR and CDR2 FQNEAQ (reference sequence). V dropped 5 bases and J dropped 7; count of bases not matched to a gene: 4.

V and J are TRBV11-2 and TRBJ2-7; 7 bases are shared with TRBD1. Germline CDR1 SGHAT, CDR2 FQNNGV. The CDR3 has 11 amino acids. J lost 6 bases, V lost 5 bases, and 1 base had no gene match. This CDR3 reads CASSRGLEQYF. CDR3 DNA sequence: TGTGCCAGCAGCAGGGGGCTCGAGCAGTACTTC.

J is TRBJ2-7 and V is TRBV6-6, with 9 bases identical to TRBD1. V shed 6 bases, J shed 9 bases, and the junction held 15 bases outside the gene matches. The CDR3 sequence is 15 residues long. Per germline, CDR1 MNHNY and CDR2 SVGAGI (reference sequence). CDR3 DNA sequence: TGTGCCAGCAGAAATCCCGGCGGACAGGGGCAGGTGCAGTACTTC. This gives the protein CASRNPGGQGQVQYF.

The gene calls are TRBV10-3 and TRBJ2-5; D may correspond to TRBD1 or TRBD2 (5 bases each). There are 15 residues in the CDR3. Trimming took 0 bases from V and 5 from J, leaving 13 bases between them. Germline-derived CDR1 and CDR2 are ENHRY and SYGVKD. The CDR3 loop is CAISESPGAGETQYF. The DNA of the CDR3 is TGTGCCATCAGTGAGTCCCCCGGGGCAGGCGAGACCCAGTACTTC.

This chain connects TRBV6-5 to TRBJ1-4; D not certain. The CDR3 has 14 amino acids. Between the trimmed V and J ends, which lost 6 bases and 0 bases, there was a span of 8 bases. The germline V gene has CDR1 MNHEY and CDR2 SVGAGI. The CDR3 sequence is CASRIRATNEKLFF. In nucleotides, the CDR3 is TGTGCCAGCAGGATCCGTGCAACTAATGAAAAACTGTTTTTT.

The V call is TRBV25-1, the J call TRBJ1-1, with a tentative D call TRBD1 (5 bases). With 4 bases removed from V and 5 bases from J, the gap between germline ends came to 11 bases. The CDR3 runs 13 residues. Germline V gene sequence: CDR1 MGHDK, CDR2 SYGVNS. The DNA of the CDR3 is TGTGCCAGCAGTGGAGGGACCGCTACTGAAGCTTTCTTT. It specifies CASSGGTATEAFF.